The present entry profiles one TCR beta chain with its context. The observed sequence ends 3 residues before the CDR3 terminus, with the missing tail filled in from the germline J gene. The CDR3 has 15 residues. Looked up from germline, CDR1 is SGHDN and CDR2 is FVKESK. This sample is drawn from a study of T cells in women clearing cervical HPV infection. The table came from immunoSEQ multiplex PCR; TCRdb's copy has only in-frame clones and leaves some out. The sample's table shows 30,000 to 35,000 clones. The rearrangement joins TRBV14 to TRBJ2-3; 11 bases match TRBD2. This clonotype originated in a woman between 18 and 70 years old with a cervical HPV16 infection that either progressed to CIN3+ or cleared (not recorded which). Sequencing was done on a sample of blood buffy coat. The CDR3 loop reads CASSQRLAGQETQYF. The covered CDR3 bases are TGTGCCAGCAGCCAAAGACTAGCGGGGCAAGAGACG. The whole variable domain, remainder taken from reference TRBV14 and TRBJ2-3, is EAGVTQFPSHSVIEKGQTVTLRCDPISGHDNLYWYRRVMGKEIKFLLHFVKESKQDESGMPNNRFLAERTGGTYSTLKVQPAELEDSGVYFCASSQRLAGQETQYFGPGTRLTVL.